The subject of this entry is one TCR beta chain. This clone was picked up a small number of times. Its antigen is currently not known. No base quality values were provided; no much bigger clone lies one nucleotide off. For the CD8 naive samples, CD45RO-negative cells were positively selected for CCR7, yielding a CD45RA+CCR7+ population from which TemRA cells were excluded. The donors were healthy, HIV-negative adults who had no recently reported acute infections or vaccinations. Every donor was a Caucasian adult living in Nashville, Tennessee, USA. Blood was collected by leukapheresis, and PBMCs were isolated by Ficoll-Histopaque density gradient centrifugation and then cryopreserved in liquid nitrogen vapor phase. Purity and quantity of every magnetically sorted T cell population were checked by analytical flow cytometry. From each sorted fraction, genomic DNA was isolated and quantified by UV absorbance on a Nanodrop 2000c.

From a lookup of the germline V gene, CDR1 and CDR2 are SNHLY and FYNNEI. There are 14 amino acids in the CDR3, from cysteine to phenylalanine inclusive. Here the CDR3 DNA is all that survives: 42 bases in frame from base 1. The germline V and J ends show losses of 6 bases and 13 bases respectively, and no gene match explains 14 bases of the junction. The sample is drawn from a study of shared clonotypes between healthy human individuals (dated by TCRdb to the early 2020s). Notes on the research overall: Three men and two women, aged 18 to 49 years, made up the cohort. To increase sequencing depth and limit assay-specific biases, TCR repertoire library preparation and sequencing were carried out by different laboratories using diverse techniques. The study deeply sequenced blood TCR repertoires of 5 or 6 healthy adults to estimate repertoire size and the extent of clonotype sharing between individuals. Per donor, leukapheresis produced somewhere between about 0.94 and 9 billion PBMCs. For each donor, CD4 naive and CD4 memory were each run on three plates, CD8 naive on two plates, and CD8 memory on one plate.

TCR CDR3 regions were amplified from genomic DNA by multiplex PCR using the deep immunoSEQ assay. Genomic DNA extracted from each cell subset was distributed evenly over all wells of several immunoSEQ 96-well plates, and each plate served as one replicate. Each replicate PCR for sorted subsets received about 0.2 ug genomic DNA, equal to about 30,000 T cell genomes. Purified libraries were measured with a Qubit 3.0 fluorometer, size-checked on a Bioanalyzer 2100, and measured again with the KAPA Library Quantification kit. A separate single-read 150-cycle Illumina NextSeq 550 flow cell was used to sequence each immunoSEQ 96-well plate. From the authors' description of their analysis: Because only junctional sequences without quality scores were contained in the immunoSEQ output, filtering matching that applied to full-length reads could not be performed. To assign V/J genes and CDR3, sequences were annotated against IMGT germline references using PyIR, a Python wrapper for IgBLAST v1.9. Reads with weak V/J assignments (E-value above 1e-6), missing CDR3, stop codons, out-of-frame junctions, or ambiguous translated residues were removed. V3J clonotypes were defined as sequences sharing an identical inferred V gene, J gene, and CDR3 amino acid sequence. To compute the percentage overlap between repertoires, the number of shared unique clonotypes was divided by the size of the smaller repertoire. Three approaches were used to assess repertoire richness: RTK rarefaction, the Chao1 estimator, and Recon v2.1 estimates of unobserved clonotypes. OLGA was used to compute generation probabilities for all TCRbeta clonotypes that the gDNA method yielded from a handful of donors. TCRdb took over this immuneACCESS table, retaining in-frame rearrangements with V and J assigned. Such tables are incomplete; in checked studies, under half of the missing clones stem from an unresolved V gene, and the remainder is unexplained. The V and J calls and the clone size are those of that table, but D and trimming were determined from the DNA. Across this sample there are about 1.9 million clones, with roughly 95% seen only once. The ten largest clones capture over 1.5% of the sample.

Here is what the overall study found, with its caveats: Compared with non-shared clonotypes, clonotypes shared by all four sorted-subset donors had higher generation probabilities. Pairwise subsampling indicated that sequencing depth was expected to affect the degree of clonotype sharing among donors. Approximately 5% of naive CD4, around 3.5% of naive CD8, about 2.5% of memory CD4, and approximately 0.39% of memory CD8 clonotypes were shared across several donors. Even with the large sequencing depth, rarefaction of the sorted-subset datasets indicated that sequencing was incomplete. The genetic and exposure-history diversity represented was limited by the small number of donors. Sampling was restricted to blood, and TCR repertoires in tissues likely differ from the TCR repertoires found in blood. Larger estimated clonotype richness was generally found for naive subsets than for memory subsets.

This clonotype was sampled from a man aged 18 to 30 in good health. Some clones in this sample may be carry-over from other donors' samples. Material: naive CD8+ T cells from PBMCs. The cell subset or site label for this specimen denotes: CD45RA+CCR7+. Recombination connected TRBV2 to TRBJ2-1, with 8 bases matching TRBD1. The nucleotide sequence reads as follows: TGTGCCAGCAGGGACAGGGAAGGTATTACGGTTCAGTTCTTC. Its amino acids are CASRDREGITVQFF.